This TCR beta chain emerged from a study of T cells expressing NK-cell markers. Study-wide background: Eight donors were sequenced, of whom seven were HCMV-seropositive, while the remaining one was HCMV-seronegative.

Study outcomes and limitations: Among CD8+ T cells from over 5 donors, dominant NKG2C+ clonotypes accounted for roughly 1.0-7.0%. HCMV specificity of the expanded NKG2C+ T cell clones stayed unclear.

Comment on this clonotype: Its antigen is as yet unknown.

From its re-call of the 5' RACE reads, TCRdb lists each CDR3 protein once, without DNA. The sample has roughly 110,000 distinct CDR3 sequences. The sequence derives from a woman between 18 and 75 years old in good health. The sequenced sample was blood T cells: a sorted CD56 or NKG2C T cell subset, CD4+ or CD8+ T cells, or bulk PBMC T cells (not recorded which).

The chain's CDR3 is CASRERTYNEQFF. The rearrangement joins TRBV19 to TRBJ2-1. Germline lookup yields CDR1 LNHDA and CDR2 SQIVND (reference sequence). CDR3 length equals 13 residues.